This T cell receptor (beta chain) was profiled in a study of early stage breast cancer tumors (dated by TCRdb to the late 2010s). Describing the broader study: Of the roughly 15 invasive breast tumors, about a dozen were found to be estrogen receptor-positive, progesterone receptor-positive and HER2-negative. About 70% of the 12 ER+/PR+/HER2- tumors were invasive ductal carcinomas, while the other four were invasive lobular carcinomas. On average, each sample had about 9.7-fold read coverage. A total of 2,651,842 templates, representing approximately 1,100,000 unique clonotypes, were detected across all samples.

The germline V gene yields MGHDK for CDR1 and SYGVNS for CDR2. The CDR3 covers 15 residues, taking in both the cysteine and the phenylalanine. Only CDR3 DNA remains: 45 bases, in frame from the first base. Trimming costs V 3 bases and J 1 base, and their ends lie 12 bases apart. The study profiled bulk TCR beta-chain repertoires in matched peripheral blood, tumor and adjacent normal breast tissue taken from fewer than 20 patients with early-stage breast cancer. Before surgery, roughly 4.5-11 mL of whole blood was collected into EDTA tubes and then processed within 2 hours. Peripheral blood mononuclear cells were isolated by Ficoll-Paque centrifugation in SepMate-50 tubes. PBMCs were cryopreserved in aliquots of roughly 2 to 4.5 million cells in 90% FBS with around 10% DMSO and kept in liquid nitrogen. Genomic DNA was extracted with the Qiagen AllPrep DNA/RNA Mini kit. This clone was seen once. Its antigen is still unknown. Base qualities are not provided; no much larger clone lies one nucleotide away.

Each sample was amplified in two independent genomic DNA replicates, using 0.4 to 0.6 ug for blood and around 1.5 ug for tumor or normal breast. Following the manufacturer's instructions, the ImmunoSeq Intro kit was used to carry out TCRB sequencing on genomic DNA. Multiplex PCR ran around 30 cycles with proprietary primers and spike-in control sequences for absolute quantification. An 87-bp fragment spanning the CDR3 and flanking V and J genes was sequenced with single-end 150-bp reads. Seven samples, each with two replicates, were multiplexed per lane of an Illumina MiSeq using version 3.0 chemistry. From the authors' description of their analysis: The vendor's proprietary pipeline handled the raw data processing, merging both replicates into a single result for each sample. Clonotypes were defined as productive rearrangements sharing the V-gene family, CDR3 amino acid sequence and J-gene segment. Clonality was computed as 1 minus the normalized Shannon entropy (Pielou evenness) of TCRB abundances. To estimate T cell density, the total number of templates was divided by the number of input cells, which was inferred from the amount of DNA input. Recon was used with default parameters to estimate total repertoire diversity and clonality. A clonotype counted as tumor-enriched if its abundance in tumor exceeded 0.1% and was at least 32-fold higher than its abundance in normal breast. TCRdb holds this immuneACCESS table with in-frame rearrangements only. Some clones are missing; in checked studies, unresolved V genes explain under half, and the rest has no known cause. The V and J calls and clone size come from that table; D and trimming were worked out from the DNA. The sample table records nearly 70,000 clones; 75% to 90% of these occur just once. The top ten clones comprise approximately 4.5% of the sample.

Here is what the overall study found, with its caveats: The small cohort size prevented analysis by tumor subtype. Greater similarity was observed between blood and normal breast repertoires than between blood and tumor repertoires, and tumor was distinguished from normal in about 85% of the 16 patients when each tissue was compared with blood. Tumors showed around 2.7-fold higher T cell density and higher clonality than adjacent normal breast tissue. Chain pairing and functional markers such as CD4, CD8 and FOXP3 were not captured by bulk genomic DNA sequencing of unsorted cells. Enriched TCRB sequences shared across patients were found to be mostly commonly generated sequences that were unlikely to play an important role in the tumor microenvironment.

Sequencing was performed on blood. The receptor's source is a person aged 35 to 50 with breast cancer. In this chain, TRBV25-1 is recombined with TRBJ1-1; no D segment can be confidently identified. DNA sequence: TGTGCCAGCAGTGACTCCCGGGCAGGGAACACTGAAGCTTTCTTT. Its product reads: CASSDSRAGNTEAFF.